The T cell receptor (beta chain) under discussion was sequenced for a study of blood T cells in healthy people across ages. Comments on this clonotype: As yet, its antigen is unknown.

Notes on the study in general: Those diversity estimates obtained from one million T cells were thought to be underestimates.

CDR1 and CDR2 (germline): SGHTA, FQGNSA. J gave up 3 bases and V 1 base, and 9 bases lay outside the gene matches. The CDR3 contains 18 residues. A second PCR, run for about 6 to 12 cycles, used a sample-barcoded 5' primer plus a J-beta primer mix. Researchers report that each sample yielded at least 3 million CDR3-containing paired-end reads. TCRdb passed the 5' RACE reads through MiXCR, listing each CDR3 protein once. The data contain 1.5 million to 2 million distinct CDR3 sequences, 28% of them seen just once; the ten biggest clones take up 7.7%. Extracted total RNA amounted to at least 5.5 micrograms for each sample.

The sequenced sample was blood. This receptor was taken from a woman aged 25 to 39 in good health. The rearrangement joins TRBV7-2 to TRBJ2-3; 11 bases match TRBD2. The CDR3 protein is CASSLVLAGGWSTDTQYF. CDR3 bases: TGTGCCAGCAGCTTAGTTTTAGCGGGAGGGTGGAGTACAGATACGCAGTATTTT.